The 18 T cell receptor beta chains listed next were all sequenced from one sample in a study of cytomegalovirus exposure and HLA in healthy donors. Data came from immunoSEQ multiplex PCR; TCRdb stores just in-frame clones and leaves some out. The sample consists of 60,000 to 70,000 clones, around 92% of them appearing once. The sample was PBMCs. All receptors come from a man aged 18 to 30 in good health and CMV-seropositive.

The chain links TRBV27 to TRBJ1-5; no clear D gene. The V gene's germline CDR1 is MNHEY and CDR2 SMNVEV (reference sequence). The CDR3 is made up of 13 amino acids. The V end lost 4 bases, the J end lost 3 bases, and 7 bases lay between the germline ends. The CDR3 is CASSSLYNQPQHF. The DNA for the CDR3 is TGTGCCAGCAGTTCCCTCTACAATCAGCCCCAGCATTTT.

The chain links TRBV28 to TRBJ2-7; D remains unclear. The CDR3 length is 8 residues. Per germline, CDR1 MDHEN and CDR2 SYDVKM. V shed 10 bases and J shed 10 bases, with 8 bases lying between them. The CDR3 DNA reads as TGTGCCACCCAGGCCCAGTACTTC. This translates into CATQAQYF. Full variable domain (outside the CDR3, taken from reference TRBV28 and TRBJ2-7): DVKVTQSSRYLVKRTGEKVFLECVQDMDHENMFWYRQDPGLGLRLIYFSYDVKMKEKGDIPEGYSVSREKKERFSLILESASTNQTSMYLCATQAQYFGPGTRLTVT.

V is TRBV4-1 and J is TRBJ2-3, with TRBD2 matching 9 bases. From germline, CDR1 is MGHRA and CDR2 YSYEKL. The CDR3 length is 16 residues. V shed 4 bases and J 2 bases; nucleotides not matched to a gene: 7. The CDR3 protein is CASSPLREGATDTQYF. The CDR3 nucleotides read TGCGCCAGCAGCCCTCTGCGGGAGGGAGCCACAGATACGCAGTATTTT.

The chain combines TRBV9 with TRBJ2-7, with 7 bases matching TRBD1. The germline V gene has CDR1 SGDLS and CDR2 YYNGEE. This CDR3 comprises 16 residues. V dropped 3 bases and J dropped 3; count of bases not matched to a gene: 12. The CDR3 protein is CASSEAGGSTLYEQYF. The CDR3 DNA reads TGTGCCAGCAGCGAAGCAGGGGGTTCAACTCTCTACGAGCAGTACTTC.

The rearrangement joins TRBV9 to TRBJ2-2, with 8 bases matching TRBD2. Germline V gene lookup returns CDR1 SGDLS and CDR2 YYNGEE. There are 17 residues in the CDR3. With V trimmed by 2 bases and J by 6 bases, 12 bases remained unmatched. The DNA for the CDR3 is TGTGCCAGCAGCGTCATGACCGGGACTAGTTTTGCCGGGGAGCTGTTTTTT. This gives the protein CASSVMTGTSFAGELFF.

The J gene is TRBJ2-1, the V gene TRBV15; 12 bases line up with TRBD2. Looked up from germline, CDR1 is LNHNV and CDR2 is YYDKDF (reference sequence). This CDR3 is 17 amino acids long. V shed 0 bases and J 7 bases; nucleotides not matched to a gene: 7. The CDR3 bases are TGTGCCACCAGCAGAGACCGACTAGCGGGAGTATGGAATGAGCAGTTCTTC. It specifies CATSRDRLAGVWNEQFF.

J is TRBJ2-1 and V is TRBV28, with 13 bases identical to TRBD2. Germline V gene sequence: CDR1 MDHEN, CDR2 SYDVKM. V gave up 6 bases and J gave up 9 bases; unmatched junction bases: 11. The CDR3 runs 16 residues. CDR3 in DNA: TGTGCCAGCAGCCGGGCGGGACTAGCGGGACGGGGTGAGCAGTTCTTC. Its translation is CASSRAGLAGRGEQFF.

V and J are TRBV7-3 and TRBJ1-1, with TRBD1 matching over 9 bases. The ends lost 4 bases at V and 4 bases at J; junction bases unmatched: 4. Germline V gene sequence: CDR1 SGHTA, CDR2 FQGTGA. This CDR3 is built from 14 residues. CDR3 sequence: CASSSQGAGTEAFF. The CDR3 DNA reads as TGTGCCAGCAGCTCACAGGGGGCGGGCACTGAAGCTTTCTTT.

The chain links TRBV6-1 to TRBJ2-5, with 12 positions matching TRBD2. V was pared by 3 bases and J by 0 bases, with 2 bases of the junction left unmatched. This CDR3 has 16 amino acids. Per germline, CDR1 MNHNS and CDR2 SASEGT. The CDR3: CASSDTSGRYQETQYF. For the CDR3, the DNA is TGTGCCAGCAGTGATACTAGCGGGAGGTACCAAGAGACCCAGTACTTC.

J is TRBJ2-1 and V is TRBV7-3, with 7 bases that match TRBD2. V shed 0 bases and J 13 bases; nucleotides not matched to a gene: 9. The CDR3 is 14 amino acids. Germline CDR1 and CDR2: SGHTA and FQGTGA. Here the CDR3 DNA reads TGTGCCAGCAGCTTAACTAGCGGGTCTGCCCAACAGTTCTTC. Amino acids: CASSLTSGSAQQFF.

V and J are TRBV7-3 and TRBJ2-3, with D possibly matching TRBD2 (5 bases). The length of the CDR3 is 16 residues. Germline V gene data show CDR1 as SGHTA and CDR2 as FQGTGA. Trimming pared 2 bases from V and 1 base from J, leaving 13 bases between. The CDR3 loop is CASSLEGRAGTDTQYF. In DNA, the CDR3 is TGTGCCAGCAGCTTAGAGGGCCGGGCAGGCACAGATACGCAGTATTTT.

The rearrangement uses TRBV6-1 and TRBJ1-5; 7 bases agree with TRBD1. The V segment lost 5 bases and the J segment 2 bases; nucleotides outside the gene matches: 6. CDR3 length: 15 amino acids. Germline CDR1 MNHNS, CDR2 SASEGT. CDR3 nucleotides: TGTGCCAGCAGTAATGATCAGGGGGGCAATCAGCCCCAGCATTTT. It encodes CASSNDQGGNQPQHF.

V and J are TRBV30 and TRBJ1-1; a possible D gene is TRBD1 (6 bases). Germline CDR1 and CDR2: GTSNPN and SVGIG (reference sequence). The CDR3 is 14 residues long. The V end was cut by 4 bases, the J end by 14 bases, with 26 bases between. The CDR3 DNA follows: TGTGCCTGGATCCCATTAGGGGGGGGACTACGGGCCTTCTTT. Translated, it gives CAWIPLGGGLRAFF.

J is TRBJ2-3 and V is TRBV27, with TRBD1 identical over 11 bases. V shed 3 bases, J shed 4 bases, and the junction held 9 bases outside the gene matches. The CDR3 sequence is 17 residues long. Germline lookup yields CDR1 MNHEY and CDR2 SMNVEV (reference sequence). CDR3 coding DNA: TGTGCCAGCAGTTTCTCCAGGACAGGGGGCAGGGCAGATACGCAGTATTTT. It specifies CASSFSRTGGRADTQYF.

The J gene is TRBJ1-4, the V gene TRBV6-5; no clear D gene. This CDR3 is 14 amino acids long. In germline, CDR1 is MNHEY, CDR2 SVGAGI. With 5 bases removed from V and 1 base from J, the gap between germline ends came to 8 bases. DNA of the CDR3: TGTGCCAGCAGTCGACATGGAACTAATGAAAAACTGTTTTTT. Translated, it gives CASSRHGTNEKLFF.

CDR3 nucleotides: TGCGCCAGCAGCCCCGGGACTAACTCCTACAATGAGCAGTTCTTC. Its translation: CASSPGTNSYNEQFF. The V call is TRBV5-1, the J call TRBJ2-1; TRBD2 aligns across 7 bases. The CDR3 loop spans 15 amino acids. V shed 4 bases and J 0 bases; nucleotides not matched to a gene: 4. Per germline, CDR1 SGHRS and CDR2 YFSETQ.

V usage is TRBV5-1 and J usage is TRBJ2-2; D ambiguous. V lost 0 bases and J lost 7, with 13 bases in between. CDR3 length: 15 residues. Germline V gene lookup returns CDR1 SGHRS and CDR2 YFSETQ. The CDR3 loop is CASSLAEALGGELFF. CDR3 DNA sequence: TGCGCCAGCAGCTTGGCCGAGGCCTTGGGCGGGGAGCTGTTTTTT. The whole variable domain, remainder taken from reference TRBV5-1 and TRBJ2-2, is KAGVTQTPRYLIKTRGQQVTLSCSPISGHRSVSWYQQTPGQGLQFLFEYFSETQRNKGNFPGRFSGRQFSNSRSEMNVSTLELGDSALYLCASSLAEALGGELFFGEGSRLTVL.

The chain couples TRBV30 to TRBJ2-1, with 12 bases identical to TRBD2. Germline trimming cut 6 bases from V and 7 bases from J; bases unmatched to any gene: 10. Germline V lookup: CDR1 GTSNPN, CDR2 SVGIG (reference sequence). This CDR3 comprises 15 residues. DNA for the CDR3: TGTGCCTGCGAGAGACTAGCGGGAGTTCGGAATGAGCAGTTCTTC. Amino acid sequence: CACERLAGVRNEQFF.